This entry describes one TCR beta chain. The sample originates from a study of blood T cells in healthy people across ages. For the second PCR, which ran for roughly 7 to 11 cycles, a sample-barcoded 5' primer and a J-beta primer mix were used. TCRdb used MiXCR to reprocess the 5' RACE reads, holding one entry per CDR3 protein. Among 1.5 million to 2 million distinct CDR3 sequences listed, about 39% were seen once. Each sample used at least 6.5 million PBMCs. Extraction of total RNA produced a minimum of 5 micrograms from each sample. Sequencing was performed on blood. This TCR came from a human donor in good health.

CDR3 sequence (DNA): TGTGCCAGCAGTTCCGGGGGGGGACTCTTATGGGAGCAGTTCTTC. This codes for CASSSGGGLLWEQFF. This sequence joins TRBV12-3 or TRBV12-4 and TRBJ2-1, with 8 nucleotides matching TRBD2. CDR3 size: 15 residues. Trimming removed 4 bases from V and 10 bases from J; junction bases left unmatched: 12.